These T cell receptor beta chains were read from a single sample in a study of T-cell memory formation after mild COVID-19. Via MiXCR, TCRdb re-called the 5' RACE reads, giving one row per CDR3 protein. Of about 390,000 distinct CDR3 sequences in the sample, roughly 15% were seen once. Sequencing input: PBMCs or a T cell subset sorted from them (not recorded which). The receptors originated from a man aged 18 to 29 who had mild COVID-19 (a few samples of this study predate the infection). Cell type and time point are not known. Both conserved end residues are part of each CDR3. A D gene is named only where the DNA matches it firmly. Clone size is not always given. Where it is, it says once, few, many or a class for expanded clones.

clone_size: few; v_call: TRBV20-1; d_call: TRBD2; j_call: TRBJ2-7; cdr3_aa: CSARTSGGIYEQYF; cdr3_nt: TGCAGTGCCCGCACTAGCGGGGGGATCTACGAGCAGTACTTC
clone_size: .; v_call: TRBV7-3; d_call: TRBD2; j_call: TRBJ2-2; cdr3_aa: CASSGLAGGPQNTGELFF; cdr3_nt: TGTGCCAGCAGCGGACTAGCGGGGGGGCCTCAGAACACCGGGGAGCTGTTTTTT
clone_size: .; v_call: TRBV11-1; d_call: .; j_call: TRBJ1-1; cdr3_aa: CASSWVENTEAFF; cdr3_nt: TGTGCCAGCAGCTGGGTGGAGAACACTGAAGCTTTCTTT
clone_size: .; v_call: TRBV15; d_call: .; j_call: TRBJ2-5; cdr3_aa: CATSRDRAQETQYF; cdr3_nt: TGTGCCACCAGCAGAGATCGGGCGCAAGAGACCCAGTACTTC
clone_size: few; v_call: TRBV27; d_call: TRBD1; j_call: TRBJ2-3; cdr3_aa: CASRPLGTGFPDTQYF; cdr3_nt: TGTGCCAGCAGGCCTCTAGGGACAGGGTTTCCAGATACGCAGTATTTT
clone_size: few; v_call: TRBV28; d_call: .; j_call: TRBJ2-1; cdr3_aa: CASSFTRVEQFF; cdr3_nt: TGTGCCAGCAGTTTTACTAGAGTTGAGCAGTTCTTC
clone_size: .; v_call: TRBV28; d_call: .; j_call: TRBJ2-1; cdr3_aa: CASSFGINNEQFF; cdr3_nt: TGTGCCAGCAGTTTTGGGATAAACAATGAGCAGTTCTTC
clone_size: .; v_call: TRBV3-1; d_call: TRBD1; j_call: TRBJ1-2; cdr3_aa: CASSIGQGPNYGYTF; cdr3_nt: TGTGCCAGCAGCATTGGACAGGGGCCAAACTATGGCTACACCTTC
clone_size: .; v_call: TRBV20-1; d_call: .; j_call: TRBJ2-1; cdr3_aa: CSAQGPQAPHNEQFF; cdr3_nt: TGCAGTGCCCAGGGGCCCCAAGCCCCCCACAATGAGCAGTTCTTC
clone_size: .; v_call: TRBV28; d_call: .; j_call: TRBJ2-1; cdr3_aa: CASSSPTGSYNEQFF; cdr3_nt: TGTGCCAGCAGTTCCCCGACAGGCTCCTACAATGAGCAGTTCTTC
clone_size: .; v_call: TRBV20-1; d_call: .; j_call: TRBJ2-1; cdr3_aa: CSARDPRGRANNEQFF; cdr3_nt: TGCAGTGCTAGAGACCCGAGGGGTCGGGCGAACAATGAGCAGTTCTTC
clone_size: .; v_call: TRBV14; d_call: .; j_call: TRBJ1-1; cdr3_aa: CASRAGARQGAFF; cdr3_nt: TGTGCCAGCAGGGCAGGGGCCCGACAAGGAGCTTTCTTT
clone_size: .; v_call: TRBV5-1; d_call: TRBD2; j_call: TRBJ2-2; cdr3_aa: CASSLGRLAGPTGELFF; cdr3_nt: TGCGCCAGCAGCTTGGGCAGACTAGCGGGGCCCACCGGGGAGCTGTTTTTT
clone_size: .; v_call: TRBV6-5; d_call: TRBD1; j_call: TRBJ1-4; cdr3_aa: CASSWDREYPLVF; cdr3_nt: TGTGCCAGCAGTTGGGACAGGGAATACCCCCTGGTTTTT
clone_size: .; v_call: TRBV5-1; d_call: .; j_call: TRBJ1-1; cdr3_aa: CASSFESDGYTEAFF; cdr3_nt: TGCGCCAGCAGCTTCGAGAGTGACGGCTACACTGAAGCTTTCTTT
clone_size: few; v_call: TRBV7-2; d_call: TRBD1; j_call: TRBJ2-7; cdr3_aa: CASGLDRDDEQYF; cdr3_nt: TGTGCCAGCGGTCTTGACAGGGACGACGAGCAGTACTTC
clone_size: .; v_call: TRBV7-6; d_call: .; j_call: TRBJ2-2; cdr3_aa: CASSLVGGNTGELFF; cdr3_nt: TGTGCCAGCAGCTTAGTCGGCGGAAACACCGGGGAGCTGTTTTTT
clone_size: few; v_call: TRBV12-3/TRBV12-4; d_call: .; j_call: TRBJ1-5; cdr3_aa: CASSGAAASSNQPQHF; cdr3_nt: TGTGCCAGCAGTGGGGCTGCGGCCTCCAGCAATCAGCCCCAGCATTTT
clone_size: once; v_call: TRBV7-7; d_call: .; j_call: TRBJ2-1; cdr3_aa: CASSLAGLGGRGEQFF; cdr3_nt: TGTGCCAGCAGCTTAGCCGGGCTCGGGGGACGGGGTGAGCAGTTCTTC
clone_size: few; v_call: TRBV3-1; d_call: TRBD1; j_call: TRBJ2-2; cdr3_aa: CASSRQGLGTGELFF; cdr3_nt: TGTGCCAGCAGCCGACAGGGGTTGGGCACCGGGGAGCTGTTTTTT
clone_size: few; v_call: TRBV5-1; d_call: .; j_call: TRBJ2-2; cdr3_aa: CASSPRGGVDTGELFF; cdr3_nt: TGCGCCAGCAGCCCACGTGGCGGGGTCGACACCGGGGAGCTGTTTTTT
clone_size: .; v_call: TRBV6-6; d_call: .; j_call: TRBJ1-2; cdr3_aa: CASSYLSSFYGYTF; cdr3_nt: TGTGCCAGCAGTTATTTGAGTAGCTTCTATGGCTACACCTTC
clone_size: .; v_call: TRBV19; d_call: TRBD2; j_call: TRBJ2-5; cdr3_aa: CASSIRSAGGVKTQYF; cdr3_nt: TGTGCCAGTAGTATCCGGAGTGCGGGGGGAGTGAAGACCCAGTACTTC
clone_size: .; v_call: TRBV11-2; d_call: .; j_call: TRBJ2-5; cdr3_aa: CASSPSLGGQETQYF; cdr3_nt: TGTGCCAGCAGCCCTTCCCTCGGGGGACAGGAGACCCAGTACTTC
clone_size: .; v_call: TRBV6-6; d_call: .; j_call: TRBJ2-7; cdr3_aa: CASSLRGWEQYF; cdr3_nt: TGTGCCAGCAGTTTGAGGGGTTGGGAGCAGTACTTC
clone_size: .; v_call: TRBV20-1; d_call: TRBD1; j_call: TRBJ1-2; cdr3_aa: CSAQTGTGTGKNYGYTF; cdr3_nt: TGCAGTGCTCAAACCGGGACAGGGACCGGGAAGAACTATGGCTACACCTTC